Each of the 2 T cell receptor beta chains below was sequenced from the same sample in a study of prognosis after radiotherapy for stage I lung cancer. The authors amplified TCR beta CDR3 from genomic DNA using two-round multiplex PCR. Gene-specific TRBV and TRBJ primers were used in PCR round one. One entry per CDR3 protein, called by TCRdb with MiXCR from the multiplex PCR reads. The table lists about 15,000 distinct CDR3 sequences, more than 15% of them singletons. Here the sequenced sample was PBMCs, taken before or after stereotactic body radiation therapy (not recorded which). The receptors come from a donor aged 50 or older with non-small cell lung cancer.

This clonotype occurred many times. V usage is TRBV6-5 and J usage is TRBJ1-3; D perhaps matches TRBD1 (5 bases). The CDR3 consists of 17 residues. In germline, CDR1 is MNHEY, CDR2 SVGAGI. V lost 2 bases, J lost 0 bases, and 14 bases lay in between. The CDR3 region is CASSYGGGPDSGNTIYF. In DNA form, the CDR3 reads TGTGCCAGCAGTTACGGGGGTGGACCTGACTCTGGAAACACCATATATTTT.

This clonotype was observed at least ten times. This rearrangement joins TRBV4-2 to TRBJ1-1, with a weak D call TRBD1 (6 bases). CDR3 size: 14 residues. Germline values: CDR1 LGHNA, CDR2 YNFKEQ. Trimming removed 0 bases at V and 4 bases at J, with 9 bases between. This chain's CDR3 is CASSQDGGGTEAFF. CDR3 sequence (DNA): TGTGCCAGCAGCCAAGATGGGGGCGGCACTGAAGCTTTCTTT.